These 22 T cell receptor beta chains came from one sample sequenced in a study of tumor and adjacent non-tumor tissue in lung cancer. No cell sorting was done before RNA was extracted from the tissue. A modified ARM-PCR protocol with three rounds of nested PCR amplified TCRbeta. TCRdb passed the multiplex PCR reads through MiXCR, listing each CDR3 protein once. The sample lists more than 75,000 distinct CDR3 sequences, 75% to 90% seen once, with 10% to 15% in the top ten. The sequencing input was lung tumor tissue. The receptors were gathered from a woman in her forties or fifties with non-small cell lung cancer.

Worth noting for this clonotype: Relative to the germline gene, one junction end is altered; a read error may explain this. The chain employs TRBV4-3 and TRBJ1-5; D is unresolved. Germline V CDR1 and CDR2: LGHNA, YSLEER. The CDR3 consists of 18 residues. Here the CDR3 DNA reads TGCGCCAGCAGCCGAGAGATAGGCGCAGGAGGGAGCAATGAGCCCCAGCATTTT. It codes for CASSREIGAGGSNEPQHF.

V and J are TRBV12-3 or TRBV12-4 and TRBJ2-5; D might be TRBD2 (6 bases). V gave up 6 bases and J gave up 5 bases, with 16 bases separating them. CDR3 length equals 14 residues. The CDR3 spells CASSRLVGFETQYF. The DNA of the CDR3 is TGTGCCAGCAGCCGACTAGTAGGATTTGAGACCCAGTACTTC.

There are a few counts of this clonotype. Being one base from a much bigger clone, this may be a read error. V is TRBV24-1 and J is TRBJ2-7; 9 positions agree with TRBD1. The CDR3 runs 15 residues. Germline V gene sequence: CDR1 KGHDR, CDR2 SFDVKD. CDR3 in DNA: TGTGTCACCAGTGATTCACAGGGGGCGAGGTACGAGCAGTACTTC. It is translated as CVTSDSQGARYEQYF.

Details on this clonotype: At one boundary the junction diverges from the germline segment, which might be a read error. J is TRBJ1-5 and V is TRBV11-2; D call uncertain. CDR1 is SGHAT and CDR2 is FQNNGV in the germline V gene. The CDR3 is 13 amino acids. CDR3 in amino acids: CAGSLEIWQPQPF. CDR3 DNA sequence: TGTGCCGGCAGCTTGGAAATTTGGCAGCCACAGCCTTTT.

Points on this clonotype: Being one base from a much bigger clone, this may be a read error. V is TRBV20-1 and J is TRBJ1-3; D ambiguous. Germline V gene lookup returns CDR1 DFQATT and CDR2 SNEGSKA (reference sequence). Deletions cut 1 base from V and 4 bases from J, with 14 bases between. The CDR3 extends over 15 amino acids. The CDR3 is CSARAEGRRGNTIYF. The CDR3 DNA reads TGCAGTGCTAGAGCAGAAGGGCGTAGAGGAAACACCATATATTTT.

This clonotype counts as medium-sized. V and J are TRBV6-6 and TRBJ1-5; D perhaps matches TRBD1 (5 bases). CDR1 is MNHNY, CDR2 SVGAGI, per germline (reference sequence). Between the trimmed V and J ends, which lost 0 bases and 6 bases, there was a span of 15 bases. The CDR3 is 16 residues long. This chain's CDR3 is CASSYSHQGSAQPQHF. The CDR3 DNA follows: TGTGCCAGCAGTTACTCGCATCAGGGCTCGGCTCAGCCCCAGCATTTT.

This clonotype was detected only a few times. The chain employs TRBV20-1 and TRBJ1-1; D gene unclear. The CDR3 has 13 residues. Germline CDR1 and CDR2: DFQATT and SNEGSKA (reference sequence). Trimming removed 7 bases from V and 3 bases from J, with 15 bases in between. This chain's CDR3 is CSVIEGGDTEAFF. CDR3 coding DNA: TGCAGTGTTATTGAGGGTGGAGACACTGAAGCTTTCTTT.

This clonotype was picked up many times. DNA of the CDR3: TGCAGCGTGTCCGGGACAGGGATAACAGATACGCAGTATTTT. Its translation is CSVSGTGITDTQYF. The V call is TRBV29-1, the J call TRBJ2-3, with 9 nucleotides matching TRBD1. V shed 6 bases, J shed 3 bases, and the junction held 7 bases outside the gene matches. The CDR3 is 14 amino acids. Germline V gives CDR1 SQVTM, CDR2 ANQGSEA.

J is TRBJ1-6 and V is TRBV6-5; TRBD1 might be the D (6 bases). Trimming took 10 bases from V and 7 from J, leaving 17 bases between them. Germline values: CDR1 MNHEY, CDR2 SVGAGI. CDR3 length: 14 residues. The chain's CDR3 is CATRWGAVNSPLHF. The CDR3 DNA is TGTGCCACCCGGTGGGGGGCCGTCAATTCACCCCTCCACTTT.

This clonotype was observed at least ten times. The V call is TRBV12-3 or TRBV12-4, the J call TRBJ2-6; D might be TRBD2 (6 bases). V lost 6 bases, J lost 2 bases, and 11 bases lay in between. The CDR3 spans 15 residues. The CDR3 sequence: CASRGGPPGANVLTF. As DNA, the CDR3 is TGTGCCAGCAGGGGGGGACCCCCTGGGGCCAACGTCCTGACTTTC.

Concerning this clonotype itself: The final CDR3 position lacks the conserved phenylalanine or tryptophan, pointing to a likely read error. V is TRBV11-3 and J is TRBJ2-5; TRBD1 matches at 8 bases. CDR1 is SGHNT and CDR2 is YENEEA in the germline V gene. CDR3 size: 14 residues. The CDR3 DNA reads TGTGCCAGCAGCCGGGACAGGAGCCAAGAGACTCAGTACCTT. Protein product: CASSRDRSQETQYL.

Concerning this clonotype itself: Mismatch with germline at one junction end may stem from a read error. CDR3 DNA: TGTGCCAGCAGCCCGCACAGCTCTGGGGCCAACGTCCTGACCTTC. Its translation is CASSPHSSGANVLTF. The rearrangement links TRBV6-2 or TRBV6-3 to TRBJ2-6; tentative D call: TRBD1 (5 bases). Germline V gives CDR1 MNHEY, CDR2 SVGEGT. This CDR3 spans 15 amino acids.

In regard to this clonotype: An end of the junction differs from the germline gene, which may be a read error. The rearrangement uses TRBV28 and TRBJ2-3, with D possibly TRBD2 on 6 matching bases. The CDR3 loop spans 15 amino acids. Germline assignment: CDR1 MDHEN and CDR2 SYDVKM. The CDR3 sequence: CASSPPSAHTDSQYF. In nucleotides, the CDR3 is TGTGCCAGCAGTCCCCCTAGCGCACACACAGATTCGCAGTATTTT. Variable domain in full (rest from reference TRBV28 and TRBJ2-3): DVKVTQSSRYLVKRTGEKVFLECVQDMDHENMFWYRQDPGLGLRLIYFSYDVKMKEKGDIPEGYSVSREKKERFSLILESASTNQTSMYLCASSPPSAHTDSQYFGPGTRLTVL.

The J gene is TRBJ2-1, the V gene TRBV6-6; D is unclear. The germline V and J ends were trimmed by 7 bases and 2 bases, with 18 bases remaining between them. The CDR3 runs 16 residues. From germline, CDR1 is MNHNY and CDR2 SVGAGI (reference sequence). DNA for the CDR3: TGTGCCAGCAATTATCCTCGGGCAGATGCCTACAATGAGCAGTTCTTC. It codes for CASNYPRADAYNEQFF.

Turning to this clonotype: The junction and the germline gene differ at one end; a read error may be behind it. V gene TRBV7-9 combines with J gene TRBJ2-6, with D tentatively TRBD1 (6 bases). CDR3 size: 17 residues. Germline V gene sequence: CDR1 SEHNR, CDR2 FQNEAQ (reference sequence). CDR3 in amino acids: CTSSSGAGVPGANVLTF. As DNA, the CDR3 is TGTACCAGCAGCTCAGGGGCTGGGGTGCCTGGGGCCAACGTCCTGACTTTC. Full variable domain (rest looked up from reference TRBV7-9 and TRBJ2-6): DTGVSQNPRHKITKRGQNVTFRCDPISEHNRLYWYRQTLGQGPEFLTYFQNEAQLEKSRLLSDRFSAERPKGSFSTLEIQRTEQGDSAMYLCTSSSGAGVPGANVLTFGAGSRLTVL.

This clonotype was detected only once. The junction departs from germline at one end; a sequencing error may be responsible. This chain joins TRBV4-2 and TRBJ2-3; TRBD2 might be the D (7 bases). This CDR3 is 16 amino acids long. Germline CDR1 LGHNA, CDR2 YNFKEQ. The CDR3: CASNQDWAGAIDTQYF. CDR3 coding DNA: TGTGCCAGCAACCAAGATTGGGCGGGGGCCATAGATACGCAGTATTTT.

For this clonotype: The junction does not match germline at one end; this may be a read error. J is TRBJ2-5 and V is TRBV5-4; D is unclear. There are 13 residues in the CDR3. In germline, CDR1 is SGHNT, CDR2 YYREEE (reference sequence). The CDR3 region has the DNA TGTTCCAGCAGTTTGCACAGCAAAGAGACCCAGTGCTTC. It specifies CSSSLHSKETQCF.

CDR3 residues: CIIEDDGTLTYEQYF. The CDR3 DNA reads as TGCATCATTGAAGACGACGGGACCCTAACCTACGAGCAGTACTTC. The chain carries TRBV29-1 and TRBJ2-7, with D perhaps being TRBD1 or TRBD2 (5 bases each). This CDR3 has 15 residues. The germline gives CDR1 SQVTM, CDR2 ANQGSEA.

Here the CDR3 DNA reads TGCAGTCCCCTAAGGACAGGATCCCACGAGCAGTACTTC. This encodes CSPLRTGSHEQYF. This chain uses TRBV20-1 with TRBJ2-7, with 7 bases lining up with TRBD1. In germline, CDR1 is DFQATT, CDR2 SNEGSKA (reference sequence). V shed 8 bases, J shed 5 bases, and the junction held 12 bases outside the gene matches. This CDR3 has 13 amino acids.

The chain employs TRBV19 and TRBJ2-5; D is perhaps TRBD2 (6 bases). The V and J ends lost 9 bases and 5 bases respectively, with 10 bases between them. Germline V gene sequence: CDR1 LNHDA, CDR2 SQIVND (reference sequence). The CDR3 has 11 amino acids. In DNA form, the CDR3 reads TGTGCCAGCCGTGCGGGGGAGACCCAGTACTTC. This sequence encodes CASRAGETQYF.

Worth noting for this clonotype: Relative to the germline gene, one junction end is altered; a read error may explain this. The DNA of the CDR3 is TGTGCCAGCAACCGGATGATACTGGCGGGGGACAATGAGCAGTTCTTT. Its translation: CASNRMILAGDNEQFF. The chain recombines TRBV11-2 with TRBJ2-1, with a tentative D call TRBD2 (7 bases). The CDR3 has 16 amino acids. Germline CDR1 and CDR2: SGHAT and FQNNGV. Supplemented by reference TRBV11-2 and TRBJ2-1, the full variable domain reads EAGVAQSPRYKIIEKRQSVAFWCNPISGHATLYWYQQILGQGPKLLIQFQNNGVVDDSQLPKDRFSAERLKGVDSTLKIQPAKLEDSAVYLCASNRMILAGDNEQFFGPGTRLTVL.

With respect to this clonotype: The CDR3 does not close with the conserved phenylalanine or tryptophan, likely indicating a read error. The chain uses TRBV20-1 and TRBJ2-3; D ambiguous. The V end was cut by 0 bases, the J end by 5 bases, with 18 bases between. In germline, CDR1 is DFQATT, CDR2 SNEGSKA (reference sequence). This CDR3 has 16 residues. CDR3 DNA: TGCAGTGCTAGAGATCCAGCAGGAGATATGATAGATACGCAGTATTCT. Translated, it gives CSARDPAGDMIDTQYS.